This T cell receptor beta chain was captured in a study of response to subunit inactivated influenza vaccine. TCRdb passed the RT-PCR reads through MiXCR, listing each CDR3 protein once. The sample lists roughly 570,000 distinct CDR3 sequences; approximately 15% were seen once. Overall study findings and caveats: T cells newly recruited by each seasonal influenza vaccination are few, the authors suggested.

This clonotype was seen only a few times. What it recognizes is unknown. V was pared by 0 bases and J by 12 bases, with 6 bases of the junction left unmatched. The germline V gene encodes CDR1 SGDLS and CDR2 YYNGEE. There are 13 residues in the CDR3. The sequencing here drew on PBMCs from blood, taken approximately 12 days after vaccination. The V call is TRBV9, the J call TRBJ2-1; 7 bases align to TRBD2. The receptor was derived from a man in his forties or fifties who received an inactivated influenza vaccine. The CDR3 coding sequence is TGTGCCAGCAGCGTAGGGACTAGTGAACGGCAGTTCTTC. It yields the protein CASSVGTSERQFF.